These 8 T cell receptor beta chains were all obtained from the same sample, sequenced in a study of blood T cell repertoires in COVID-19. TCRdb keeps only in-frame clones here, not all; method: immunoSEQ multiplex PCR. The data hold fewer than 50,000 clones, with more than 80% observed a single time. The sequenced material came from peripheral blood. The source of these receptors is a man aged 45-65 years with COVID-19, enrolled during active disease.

The CDR3 DNA is TGTGCCAGCAGCCCACAAGGGGGCTCCTACGAGCAGTACTTC. Amino acid sequence: CASSPQGGSYEQYF. V usage is TRBV7-2 and J usage is TRBJ2-7; possible D gene TRBD1, 6 bases. The CDR3 contains 14 residues. In germline, CDR1 is SGHTA, CDR2 FQGNSA. The ends were cut back, 5 bases at V and 0 bases at J, with 11 bases in the middle.

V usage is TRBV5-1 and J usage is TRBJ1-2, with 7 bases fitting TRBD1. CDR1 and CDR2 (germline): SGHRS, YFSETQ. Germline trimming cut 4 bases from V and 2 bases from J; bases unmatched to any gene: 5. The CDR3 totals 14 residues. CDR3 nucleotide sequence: TGCGCCAGCAGCACAGGGACAGCGAACTATGGCTACACCTTC. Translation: CASSTGTANYGYTF.

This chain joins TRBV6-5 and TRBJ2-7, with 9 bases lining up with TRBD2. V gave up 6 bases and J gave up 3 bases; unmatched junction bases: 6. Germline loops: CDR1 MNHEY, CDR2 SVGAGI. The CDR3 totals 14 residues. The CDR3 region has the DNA TGTGCCAGCAGCCGGGGACTAGCCAACTACGAGCAGTACTTC. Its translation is CASSRGLANYEQYF.

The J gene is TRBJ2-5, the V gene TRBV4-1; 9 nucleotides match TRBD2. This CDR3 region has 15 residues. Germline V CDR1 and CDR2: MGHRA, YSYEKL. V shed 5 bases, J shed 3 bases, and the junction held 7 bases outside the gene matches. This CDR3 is CASSLRLAAEETQYF. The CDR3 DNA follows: TGCGCCAGCAGCTTGCGACTAGCGGCGGAAGAGACCCAGTACTTC.

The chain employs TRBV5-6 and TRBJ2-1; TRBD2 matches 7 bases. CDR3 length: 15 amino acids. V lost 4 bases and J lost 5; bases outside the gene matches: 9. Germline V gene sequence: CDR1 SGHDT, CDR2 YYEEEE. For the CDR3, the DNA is TGTGCCAGCAGCCTAGCGGAGACCTTTAACAATGAGCAGTTCTTC. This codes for CASSLAETFNNEQFF.

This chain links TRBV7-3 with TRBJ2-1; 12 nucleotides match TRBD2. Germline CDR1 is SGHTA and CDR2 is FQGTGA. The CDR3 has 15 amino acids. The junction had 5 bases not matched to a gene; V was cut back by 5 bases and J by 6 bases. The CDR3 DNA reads TGTGCCAGCAGCCGAGGGACTAGCGGGCCCAATGAGCAGTTCTTC. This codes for CASSRGTSGPNEQFF.

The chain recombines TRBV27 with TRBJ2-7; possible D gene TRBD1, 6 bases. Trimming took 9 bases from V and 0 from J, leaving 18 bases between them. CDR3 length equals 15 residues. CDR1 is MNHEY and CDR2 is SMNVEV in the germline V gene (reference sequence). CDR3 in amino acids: CARRSSGTFSYEQYF. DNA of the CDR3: TGTGCCAGAAGGTCTTCCGGGACATTCTCCTACGAGCAGTACTTC.

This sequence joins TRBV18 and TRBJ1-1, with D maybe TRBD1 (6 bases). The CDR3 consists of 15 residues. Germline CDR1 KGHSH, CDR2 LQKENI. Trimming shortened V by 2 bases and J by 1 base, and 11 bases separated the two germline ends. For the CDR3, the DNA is TGTGCCAGCTCACCAGGGGGCTGGGGGAACACTGAAGCTTTCTTT. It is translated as CASSPGGWGNTEAFF.